The T cell receptor (beta chain) described here comes from a study of control samples from healthy donors and cancer patients. This clone was counted a single time. This table comes from immunoSEQ multiplex PCR, and its TCRdb copy is limited to in-frame clones, with some not included. The sample carries roughly 88,000 clones, just over 90% recorded once. This CDR3 comprises 10 residues. Germline CDR1 reads SNHLY; CDR2 reads FYNNEI. Trimming stripped 6 bases from V and 6 bases from J, with 5 bases between. This TCR derives from a woman in her twenties or thirties in good health. The specimen was blood. This sequence joins TRBV2 and TRBJ1-2; D is unclear. CDR3 bases: TGTGCCAGCAGGAGAGATGGCTACACCTTC. This codes for CASRRDGYTF.